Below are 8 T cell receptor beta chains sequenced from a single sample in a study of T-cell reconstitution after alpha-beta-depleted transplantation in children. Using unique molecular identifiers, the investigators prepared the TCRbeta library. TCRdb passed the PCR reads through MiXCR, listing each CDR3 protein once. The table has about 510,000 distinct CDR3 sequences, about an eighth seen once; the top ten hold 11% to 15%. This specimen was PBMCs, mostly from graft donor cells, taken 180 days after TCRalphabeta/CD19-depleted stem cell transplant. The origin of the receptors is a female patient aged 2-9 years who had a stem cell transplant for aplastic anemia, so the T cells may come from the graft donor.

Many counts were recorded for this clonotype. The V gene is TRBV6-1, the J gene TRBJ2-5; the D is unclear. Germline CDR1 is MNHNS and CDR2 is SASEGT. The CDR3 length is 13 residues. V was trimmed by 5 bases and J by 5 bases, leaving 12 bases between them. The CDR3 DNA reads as TGTGCCAGCAGTCAAGGGAATGATGAGACCCAGTACTTC. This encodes CASSQGNDETQYF.

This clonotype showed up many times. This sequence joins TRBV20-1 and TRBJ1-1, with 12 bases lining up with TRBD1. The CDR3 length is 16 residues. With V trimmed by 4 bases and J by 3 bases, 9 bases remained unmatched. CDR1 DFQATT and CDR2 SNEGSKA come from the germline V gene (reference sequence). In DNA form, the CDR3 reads TGCAGTGCTACCCCGGGACAGGGGGCGGGTGACACTGAAGCTTTCTTT. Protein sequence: CSATPGQGAGDTEAFF.

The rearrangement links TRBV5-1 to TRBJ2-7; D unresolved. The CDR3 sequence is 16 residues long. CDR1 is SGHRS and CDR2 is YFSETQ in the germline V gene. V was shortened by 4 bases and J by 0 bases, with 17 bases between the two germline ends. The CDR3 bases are TGCGCCAGCAGCCTGACCCCCTTCCCAAGCTCCTACGAGCAGTACGTC. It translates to CASSLTPFPSSYEQYV.

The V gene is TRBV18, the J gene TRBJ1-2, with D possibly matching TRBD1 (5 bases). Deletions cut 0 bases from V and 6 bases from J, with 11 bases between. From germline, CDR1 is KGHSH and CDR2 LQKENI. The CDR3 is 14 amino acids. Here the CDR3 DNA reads TGTGCCAGCTCACCACCATCGGGGGTCGATGGCTACACCTTC. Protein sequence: CASSPPSGVDGYTF.

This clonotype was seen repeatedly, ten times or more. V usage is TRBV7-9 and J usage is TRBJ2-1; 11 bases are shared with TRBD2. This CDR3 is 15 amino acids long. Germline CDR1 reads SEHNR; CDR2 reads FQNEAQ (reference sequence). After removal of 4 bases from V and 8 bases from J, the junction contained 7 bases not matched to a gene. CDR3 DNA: TGTGCCAGCAGCTCGGGACTAGCGGAAGTCGATGAGCAGTTCTTC. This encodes CASSSGLAEVDEQFF.

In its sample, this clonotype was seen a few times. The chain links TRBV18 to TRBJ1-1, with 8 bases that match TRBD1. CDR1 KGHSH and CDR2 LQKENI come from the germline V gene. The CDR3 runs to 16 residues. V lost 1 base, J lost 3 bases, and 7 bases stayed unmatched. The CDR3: CASSPLPTGGHTEAFF. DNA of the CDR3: TGTGCCAGCTCACCACTTCCTACAGGGGGACACACTGAAGCTTTCTTT.

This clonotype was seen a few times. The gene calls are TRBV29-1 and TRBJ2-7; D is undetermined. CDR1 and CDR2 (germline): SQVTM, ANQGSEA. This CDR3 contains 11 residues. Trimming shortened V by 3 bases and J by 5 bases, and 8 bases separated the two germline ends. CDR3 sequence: CSVDGFHEQYF. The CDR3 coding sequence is TGCAGCGTTGACGGGTTCCACGAGCAGTACTTC.

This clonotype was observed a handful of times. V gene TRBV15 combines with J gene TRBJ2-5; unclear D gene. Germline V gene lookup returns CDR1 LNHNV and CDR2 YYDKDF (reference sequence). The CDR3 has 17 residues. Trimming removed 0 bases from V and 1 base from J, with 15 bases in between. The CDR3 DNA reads TGTGCCACCAGCAGAGATTTCGCCGGACGAGGCCAAGAGACCCAGTACTTC. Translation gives CATSRDFAGRGQETQYF.